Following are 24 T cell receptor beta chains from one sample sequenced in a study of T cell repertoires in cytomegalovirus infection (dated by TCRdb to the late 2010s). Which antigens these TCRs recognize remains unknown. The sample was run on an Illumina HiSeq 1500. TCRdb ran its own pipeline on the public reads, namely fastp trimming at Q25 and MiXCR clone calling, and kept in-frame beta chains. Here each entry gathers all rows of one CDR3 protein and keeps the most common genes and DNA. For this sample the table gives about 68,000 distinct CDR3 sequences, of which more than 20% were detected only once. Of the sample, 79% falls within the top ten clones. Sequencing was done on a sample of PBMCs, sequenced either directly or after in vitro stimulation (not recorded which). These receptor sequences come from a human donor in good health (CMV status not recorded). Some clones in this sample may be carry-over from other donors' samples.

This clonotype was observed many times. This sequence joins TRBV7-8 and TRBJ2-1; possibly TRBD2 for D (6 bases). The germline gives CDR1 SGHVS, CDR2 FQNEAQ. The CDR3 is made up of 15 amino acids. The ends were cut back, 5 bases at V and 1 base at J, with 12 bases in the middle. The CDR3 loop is CASSPRGLSYNEQFF. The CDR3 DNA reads TGTGCCAGCAGCCCCCGGGGGTTATCCTACAATGAGCAGTTCTTC.

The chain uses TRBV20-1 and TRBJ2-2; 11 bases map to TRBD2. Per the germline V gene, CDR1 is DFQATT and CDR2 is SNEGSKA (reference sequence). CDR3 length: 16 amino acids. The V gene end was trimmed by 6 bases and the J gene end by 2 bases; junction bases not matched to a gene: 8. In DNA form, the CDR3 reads TGCAGTGCCGCAGCCACTAGCGGGAGCAACACCGGGGAGCTGTTTTTT. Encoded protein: CSAAATSGSNTGELFF.

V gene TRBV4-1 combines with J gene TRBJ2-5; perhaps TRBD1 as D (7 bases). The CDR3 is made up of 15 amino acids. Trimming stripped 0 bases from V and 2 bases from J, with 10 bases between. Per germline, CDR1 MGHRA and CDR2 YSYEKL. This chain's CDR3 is CASSQDAGQQETQYF. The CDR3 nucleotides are TGCGCCAGCAGCCAAGATGCGGGACAGCAAGAGACCCAGTACTTC.

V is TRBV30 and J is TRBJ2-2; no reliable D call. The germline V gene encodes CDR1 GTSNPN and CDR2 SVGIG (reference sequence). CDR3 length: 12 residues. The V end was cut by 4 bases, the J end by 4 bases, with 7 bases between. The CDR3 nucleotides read TGTGCCTGGATCCGCATCACCGGGGAGCTGTTTTTT. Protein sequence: CAWIRITGELFF. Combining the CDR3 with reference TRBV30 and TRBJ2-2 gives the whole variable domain SQTIHQWPATLVQPVGSPLSLECTVEGTSNPNLYWYRQAAGRGLQLLFYSVGIGQISSEVPQNLSASRPQDRQFILSSKKLLLSDSGFYLCAWIRITGELFFGEGSRLTVL.

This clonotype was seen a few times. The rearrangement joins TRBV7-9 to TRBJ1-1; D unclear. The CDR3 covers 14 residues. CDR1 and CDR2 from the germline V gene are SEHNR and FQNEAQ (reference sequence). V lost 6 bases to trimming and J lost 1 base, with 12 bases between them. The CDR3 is CASSSELRNTEAFF. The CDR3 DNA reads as TGTGCCAGCAGTTCCGAGCTGAGGAACACTGAAGCTTTCTTT.

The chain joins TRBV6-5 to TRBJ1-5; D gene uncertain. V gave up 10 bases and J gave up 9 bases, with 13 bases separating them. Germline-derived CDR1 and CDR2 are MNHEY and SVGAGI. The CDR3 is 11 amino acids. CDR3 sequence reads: CANPTLWPQHF. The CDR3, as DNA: TGTGCCAACCCGACCCTATGGCCCCAGCATTTT.

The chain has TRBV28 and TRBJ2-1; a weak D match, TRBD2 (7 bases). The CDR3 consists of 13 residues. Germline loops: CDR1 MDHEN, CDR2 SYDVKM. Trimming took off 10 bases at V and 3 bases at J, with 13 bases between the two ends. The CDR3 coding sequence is TGTGCCACCCTGCGGGGGCTCTACAATGAGCAGTTCTTC. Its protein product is CATLRGLYNEQFF.

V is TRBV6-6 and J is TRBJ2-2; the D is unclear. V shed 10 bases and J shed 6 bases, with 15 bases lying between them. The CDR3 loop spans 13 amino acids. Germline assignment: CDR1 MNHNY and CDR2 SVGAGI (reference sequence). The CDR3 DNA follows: TGTGCCATCCCTCAAATATTGGCCGGGGAGCTGTTTTTT. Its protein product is CAIPQILAGELFF.

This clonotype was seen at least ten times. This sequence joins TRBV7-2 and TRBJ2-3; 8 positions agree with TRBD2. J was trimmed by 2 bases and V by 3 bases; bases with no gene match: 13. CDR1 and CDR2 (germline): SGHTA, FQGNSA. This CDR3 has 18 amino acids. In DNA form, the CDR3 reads TGTGCCAGCAGCTTTGCATCTACTAGCGGAGGAGTCACAGATACGCAGTATTTT. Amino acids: CASSFASTSGGVTDTQYF.

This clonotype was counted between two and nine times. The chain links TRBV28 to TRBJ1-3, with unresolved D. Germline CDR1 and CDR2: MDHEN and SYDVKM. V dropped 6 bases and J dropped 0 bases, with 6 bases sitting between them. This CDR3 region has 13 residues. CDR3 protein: CASRSSSGNTIYF. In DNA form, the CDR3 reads TGTGCCAGCAGATCAAGCTCTGGAAACACCATATATTTT.

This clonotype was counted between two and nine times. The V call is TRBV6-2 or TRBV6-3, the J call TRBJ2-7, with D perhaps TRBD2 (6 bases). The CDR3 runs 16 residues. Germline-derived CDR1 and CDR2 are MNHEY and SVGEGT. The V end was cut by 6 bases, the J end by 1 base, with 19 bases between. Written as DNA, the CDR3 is TGTGCCAGCAGGAAACTTGGACTACCTCAATCCTACGAGCAGTACTTC. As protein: CASRKLGLPQSYEQYF.

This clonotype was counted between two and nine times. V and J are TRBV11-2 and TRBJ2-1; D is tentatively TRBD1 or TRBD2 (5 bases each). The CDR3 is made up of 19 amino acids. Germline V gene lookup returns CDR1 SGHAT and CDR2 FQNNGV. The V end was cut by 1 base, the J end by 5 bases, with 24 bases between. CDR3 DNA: TGTGCCAGCAGCTTAGTAGCCAGGGTGACCTCAACGGGGAACAATGAGCAGTTCTTC. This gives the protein CASSLVARVTSTGNNEQFF.

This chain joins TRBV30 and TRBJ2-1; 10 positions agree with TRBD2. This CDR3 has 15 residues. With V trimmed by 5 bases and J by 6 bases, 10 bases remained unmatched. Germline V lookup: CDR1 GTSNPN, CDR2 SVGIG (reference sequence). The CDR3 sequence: CAWARGTSAANEQFF. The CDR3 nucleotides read TGTGCCTGGGCCAGGGGGACTAGCGCGGCCAATGAGCAGTTCTTC.

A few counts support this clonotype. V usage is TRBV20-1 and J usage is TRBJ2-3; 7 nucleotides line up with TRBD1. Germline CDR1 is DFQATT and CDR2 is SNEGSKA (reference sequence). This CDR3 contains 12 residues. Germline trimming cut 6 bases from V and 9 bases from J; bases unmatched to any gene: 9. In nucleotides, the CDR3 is TGCAGTGCAACATACAGGGGTAGCACGCAGTATTTT. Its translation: CSATYRGSTQYF.

The CDR3 loop reads CASRRRSQETQYF. As DNA, the CDR3 is TGTGCCAGCAGACGAAGGAGCCAAGAGACCCAGTACTTC. This chain joins TRBV27 and TRBJ2-5; D gene uncertain. Trimming took off 6 bases at V and 1 base at J, with 9 bases between the two ends. Germline values: CDR1 MNHEY, CDR2 SMNVEV (reference sequence). The CDR3 has 13 amino acids.

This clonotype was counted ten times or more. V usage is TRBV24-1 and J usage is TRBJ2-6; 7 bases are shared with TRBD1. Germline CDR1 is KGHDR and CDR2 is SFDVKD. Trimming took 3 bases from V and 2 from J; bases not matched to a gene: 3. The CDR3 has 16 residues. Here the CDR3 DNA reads TGTGCCACCAGTGATGCGACAGGGACTGGGGCCAACGTCCTGACTTTC. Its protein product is CATSDATGTGANVLTF.

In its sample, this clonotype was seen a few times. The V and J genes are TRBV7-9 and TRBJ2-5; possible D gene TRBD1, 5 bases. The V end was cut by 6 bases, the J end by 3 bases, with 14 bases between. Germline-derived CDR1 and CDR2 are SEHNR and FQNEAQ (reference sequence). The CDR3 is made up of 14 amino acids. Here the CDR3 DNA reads TGTGCCAGCAGTTCCCCAGCAGGGAAAGAGACCCAGTACTTC. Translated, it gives CASSSPAGKETQYF.

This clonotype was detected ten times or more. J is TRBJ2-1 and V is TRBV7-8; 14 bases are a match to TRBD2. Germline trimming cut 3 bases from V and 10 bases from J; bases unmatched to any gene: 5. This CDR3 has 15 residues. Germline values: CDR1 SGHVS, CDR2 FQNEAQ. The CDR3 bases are TGTGCCAGCAGCTTTCAGGGACTAGCGGGAGTGGAGCAGTTCTTC. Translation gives CASSFQGLAGVEQFF. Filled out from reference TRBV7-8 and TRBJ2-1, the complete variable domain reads GAGVSQSPRYKVAKRGQDVALRCDPISGHVSLFWYQQALGQGPEFLTYFQNEAQLDKSGLPSDRFFAERPEGSVSTLKIQRTQQEDSAVYLCASSFQGLAGVEQFFGPGTRLTVL.

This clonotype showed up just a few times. For the CDR3, the DNA is TGTGCCAGCAGCCGGACAGGGACCGCCACCGGGGAGACCCAGTACTTC. This sequence encodes CASSRTGTATGETQYF. The chain combines TRBV6-5 with TRBJ2-5, with 8 bases fitting TRBD1. Germline V gene lookup returns CDR1 MNHEY and CDR2 SVGAGI. With 6 bases clipped from V and 5 bases from J, the junction kept 14 bases outside the gene matches. The CDR3 runs to 16 residues.

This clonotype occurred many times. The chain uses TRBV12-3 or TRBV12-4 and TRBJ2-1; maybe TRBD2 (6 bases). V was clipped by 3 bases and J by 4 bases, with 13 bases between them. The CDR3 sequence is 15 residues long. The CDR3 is CASSFGDLRYNEQFF. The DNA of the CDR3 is TGTGCCAGCAGTTTTGGGGACTTGAGGTACAATGAGCAGTTCTTC.

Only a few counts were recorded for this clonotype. As DNA, the CDR3 is TGTGCCATCGGACCGTATAGCAATCAGCCCCAGCATTTT. Encoded protein: CAIGPYSNQPQHF. This rearrangement joins TRBV6-2 or TRBV6-3 to TRBJ1-5; D is undetermined. The CDR3 has 13 residues. Trimming took 10 bases from V and 0 from J, leaving 10 bases between them. Germline loops: CDR1 MNHEY, CDR2 SVGEGT.

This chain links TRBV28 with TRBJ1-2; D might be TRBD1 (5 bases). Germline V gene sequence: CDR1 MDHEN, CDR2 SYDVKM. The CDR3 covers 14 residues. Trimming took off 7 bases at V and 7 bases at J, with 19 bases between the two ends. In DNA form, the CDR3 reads TGTGCCAGCATCATCTCGTTGGGCAGGGCTGGCTACACCTTC. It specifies CASIISLGRAGYTF.

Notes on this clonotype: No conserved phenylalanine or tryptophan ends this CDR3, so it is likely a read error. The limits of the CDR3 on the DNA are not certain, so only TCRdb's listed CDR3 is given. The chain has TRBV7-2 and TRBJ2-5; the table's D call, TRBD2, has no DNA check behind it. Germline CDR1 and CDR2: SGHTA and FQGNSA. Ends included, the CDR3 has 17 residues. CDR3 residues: CASSVGLAGGPEETKYL.

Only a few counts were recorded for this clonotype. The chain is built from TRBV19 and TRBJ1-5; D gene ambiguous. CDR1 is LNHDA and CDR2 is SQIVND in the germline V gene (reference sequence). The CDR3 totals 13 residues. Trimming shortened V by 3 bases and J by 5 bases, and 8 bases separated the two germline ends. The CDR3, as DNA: TGTGCCAGTAGTATTGGGAGGGATCAGCCCCAGCATTTT. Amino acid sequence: CASSIGRDQPQHF.